This T cell receptor beta chain was captured in a study of human T cells and chemical hapten exposure. Study context: Donors were sensitized with 2% DPC on the upper inner arm.

The time point here: patch test 3, about 24 weeks after DPC sensitization. Treatment meaning: therapeutic diphenylcyclopropenone sensitization with weekly scalp DPC. TCRdb reprocessed the RACE reads with MiXCR, giving one entry per CDR3 protein. Seen here are under 100,000 distinct CDR3 sequences, 11% observed once, and the top ten hold about 3.5%. This clonotype was counted a few times. Its antigen is unknown. Deletions cut 2 bases from V and 14 bases from J, with 20 bases between. Germline V lookup: CDR1 MNHNY, CDR2 SVGAGI (reference sequence). This CDR3 is 14 amino acids long. Overall study results and limits: TCRs above 1 in 1000 frequency stayed constant with DPC sensitization.

The rearrangement uses TRBV6-6 and TRBJ2-3; a weak D match, TRBD1 (7 bases). The sequencing here drew on whole blood, taken in connection with sensitization to the hapten diphenylcyclopropenone (DPC). The sequence derives from a woman between 45 and 65 years old with alopecia areata. Some clones in this sample may be carry-over from other donors' samples. This chain's CDR3 is CASSYTSGGLDGYF. As DNA, the CDR3 is TGTGCCAGCAGTTACACCTCAGGGGGACTGGATGGGTATTTT.